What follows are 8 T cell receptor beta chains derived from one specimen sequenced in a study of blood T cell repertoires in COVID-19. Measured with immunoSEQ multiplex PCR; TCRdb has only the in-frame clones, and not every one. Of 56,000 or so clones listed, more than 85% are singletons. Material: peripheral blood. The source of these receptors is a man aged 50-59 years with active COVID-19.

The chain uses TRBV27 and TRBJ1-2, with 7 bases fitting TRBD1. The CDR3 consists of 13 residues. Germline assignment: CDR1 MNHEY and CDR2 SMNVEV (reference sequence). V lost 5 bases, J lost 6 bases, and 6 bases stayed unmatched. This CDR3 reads CASSKQGTDGYTF. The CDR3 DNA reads TGTGCCAGCAGTAAACAGGGGACCGATGGCTACACCTTC.

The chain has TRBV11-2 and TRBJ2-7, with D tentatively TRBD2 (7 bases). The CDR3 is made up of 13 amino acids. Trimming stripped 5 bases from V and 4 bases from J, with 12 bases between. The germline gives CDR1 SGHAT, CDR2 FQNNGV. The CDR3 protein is CASSPGGHYEQYF. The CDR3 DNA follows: TGTGCCAGCAGCCCCGGGGGGCATTACGAGCAGTACTTC.

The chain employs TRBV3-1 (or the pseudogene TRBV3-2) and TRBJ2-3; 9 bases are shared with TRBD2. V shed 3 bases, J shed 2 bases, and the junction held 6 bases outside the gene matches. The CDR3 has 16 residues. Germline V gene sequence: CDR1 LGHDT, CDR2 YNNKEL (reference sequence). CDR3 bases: TGTGCCAGCAGCCAGGCGGGACTAGCTTACACAGATACGCAGTATTTT. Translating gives CASSQAGLAYTDTQYF.

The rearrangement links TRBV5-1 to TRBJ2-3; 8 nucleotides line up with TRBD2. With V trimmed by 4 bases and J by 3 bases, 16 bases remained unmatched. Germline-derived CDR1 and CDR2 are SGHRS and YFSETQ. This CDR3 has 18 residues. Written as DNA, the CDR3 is TGCGCCAGCAGCCCCGCCGCCGGGGGGGCCTTCAGGACAGATACGCAGTATTTT. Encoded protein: CASSPAAGGAFRTDTQYF.

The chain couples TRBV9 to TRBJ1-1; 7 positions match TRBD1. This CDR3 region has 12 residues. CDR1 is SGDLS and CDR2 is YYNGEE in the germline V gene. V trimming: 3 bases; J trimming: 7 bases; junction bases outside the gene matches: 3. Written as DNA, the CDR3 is TGTGCCAGCAGCGACCGGACAGGTGAAGCTTTCTTT. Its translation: CASSDRTGEAFF.

The CDR3 bases are TGTGCCATCAGTGAGTTAAAGGGAGACAGGGGGCGCCCAGGAGGCTACACCTTC. Protein: CAISELKGDRGRPGGYTF. V is TRBV10-3 and J is TRBJ1-2; 10 nucleotides align to TRBD1. CDR3 size: 18 residues. In germline, CDR1 is ENHRY, CDR2 SYGVKD. V shed 1 base and J 8 bases; nucleotides not matched to a gene: 16.

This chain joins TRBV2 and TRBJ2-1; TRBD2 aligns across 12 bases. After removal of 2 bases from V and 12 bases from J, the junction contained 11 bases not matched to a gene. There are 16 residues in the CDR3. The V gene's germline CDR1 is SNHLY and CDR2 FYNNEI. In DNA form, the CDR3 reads TGTGCCAGCAGTGAAACCTGGGCTAGCGGGGGGGCTGTGCAGTTCTTC. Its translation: CASSETWASGGAVQFF.

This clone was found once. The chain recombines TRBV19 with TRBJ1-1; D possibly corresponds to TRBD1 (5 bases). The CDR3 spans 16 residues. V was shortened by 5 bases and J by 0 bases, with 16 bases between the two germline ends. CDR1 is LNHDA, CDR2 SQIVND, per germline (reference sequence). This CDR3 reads CASSRTGDFMNTEAFF. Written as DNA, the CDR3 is TGTGCCAGTAGTCGTACAGGAGACTTCATGAACACTGAAGCTTTCTTT.